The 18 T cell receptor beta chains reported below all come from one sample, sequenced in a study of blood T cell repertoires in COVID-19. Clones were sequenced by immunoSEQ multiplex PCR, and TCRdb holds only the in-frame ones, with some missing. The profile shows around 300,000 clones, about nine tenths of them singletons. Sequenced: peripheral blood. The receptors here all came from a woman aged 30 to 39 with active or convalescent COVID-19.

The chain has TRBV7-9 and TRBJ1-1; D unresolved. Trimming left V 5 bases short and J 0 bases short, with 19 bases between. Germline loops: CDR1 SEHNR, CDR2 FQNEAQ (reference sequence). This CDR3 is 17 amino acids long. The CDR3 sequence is CASSPYVAIVMNTEAFF. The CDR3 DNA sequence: TGTGCCAGCAGCCCTTACGTCGCCATAGTCATGAACACTGAAGCTTTCTTT.

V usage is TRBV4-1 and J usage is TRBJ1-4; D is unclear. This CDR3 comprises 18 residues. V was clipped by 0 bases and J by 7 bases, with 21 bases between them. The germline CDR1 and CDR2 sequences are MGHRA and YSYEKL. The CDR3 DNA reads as TGCGCCAGCAGCCAAGATGGTAGGCCGGGTTCAACTGGTGAAAAACTGTTTTTT. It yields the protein CASSQDGRPGSTGEKLFF.

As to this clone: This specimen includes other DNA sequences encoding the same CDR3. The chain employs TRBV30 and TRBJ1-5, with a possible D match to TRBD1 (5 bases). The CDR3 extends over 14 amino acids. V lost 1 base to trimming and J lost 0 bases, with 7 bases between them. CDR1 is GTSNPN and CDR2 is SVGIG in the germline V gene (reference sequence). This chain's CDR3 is CAWSEGVSNQPQHF. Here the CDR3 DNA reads TGTGCCTGGAGTGAAGGGGTTAGCAATCAGCCCCAGCATTTT.

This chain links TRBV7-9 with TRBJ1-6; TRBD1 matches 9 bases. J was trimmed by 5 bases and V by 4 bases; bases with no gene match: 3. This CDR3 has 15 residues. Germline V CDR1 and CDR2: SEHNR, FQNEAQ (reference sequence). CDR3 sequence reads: CASSSDRGHNSPLHF. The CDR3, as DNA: TGTGCCAGCAGCTCGGACAGGGGTCATAATTCACCCCTCCACTTT.

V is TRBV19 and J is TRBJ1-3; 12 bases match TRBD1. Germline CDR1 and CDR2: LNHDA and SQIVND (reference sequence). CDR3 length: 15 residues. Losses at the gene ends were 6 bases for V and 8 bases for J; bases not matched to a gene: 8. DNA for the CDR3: TGTGCCAGTAGCACCCCGGGACAGGGGGCGGACACCATATATTTT. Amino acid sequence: CASSTPGQGADTIYF.

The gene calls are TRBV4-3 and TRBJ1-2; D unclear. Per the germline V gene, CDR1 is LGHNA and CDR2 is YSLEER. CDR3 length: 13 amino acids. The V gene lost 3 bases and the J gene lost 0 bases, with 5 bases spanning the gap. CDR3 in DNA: TGCGCCAGCAGCCACGGGGCTAACTATGGCTACACCTTC. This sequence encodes CASSHGANYGYTF.

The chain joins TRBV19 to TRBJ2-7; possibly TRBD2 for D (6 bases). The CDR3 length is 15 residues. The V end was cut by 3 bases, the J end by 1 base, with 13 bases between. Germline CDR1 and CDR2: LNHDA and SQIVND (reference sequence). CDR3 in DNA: TGTGCCAGTAGTATCCGTTTCGGGGGTTCCTACGAGCAGTACTTC. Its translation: CASSIRFGGSYEQYF.

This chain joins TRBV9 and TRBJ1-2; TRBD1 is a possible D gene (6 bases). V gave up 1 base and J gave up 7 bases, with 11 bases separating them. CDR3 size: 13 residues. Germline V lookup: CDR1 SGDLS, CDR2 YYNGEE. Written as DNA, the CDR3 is TGTGCCAGCAGCGTACAGGGGACCGGTGGCTACACCTTC. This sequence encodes CASSVQGTGGYTF.

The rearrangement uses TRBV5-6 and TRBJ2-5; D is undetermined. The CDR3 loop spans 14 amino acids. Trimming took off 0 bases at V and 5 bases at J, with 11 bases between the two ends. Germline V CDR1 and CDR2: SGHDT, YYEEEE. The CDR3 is CASSLGSVRETQYF. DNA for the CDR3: TGTGCCAGCAGCTTGGGGAGTGTGAGGGAGACCCAGTACTTC.

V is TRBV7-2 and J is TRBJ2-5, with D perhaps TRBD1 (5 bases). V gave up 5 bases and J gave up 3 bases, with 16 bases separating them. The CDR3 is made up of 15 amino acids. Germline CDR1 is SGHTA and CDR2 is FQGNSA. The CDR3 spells CASSRRVGAKETQYF. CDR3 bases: TGTGCCAGCAGCAGACGAGTTGGGGCGAAAGAGACCCAGTACTTC.

The CDR3 loop reads CASSLGKFSGANVLTF. The DNA of the CDR3 is TGTGCCAGCAGTCTAGGTAAATTCTCTGGGGCCAACGTCCTGACTTTC. The rearrangement uses TRBV27 and TRBJ2-6, with D unresolved. The CDR3 length is 16 residues. Germline V lookup: CDR1 MNHEY, CDR2 SMNVEV (reference sequence). V dropped 5 bases and J dropped 0 bases, with 11 bases sitting between them.

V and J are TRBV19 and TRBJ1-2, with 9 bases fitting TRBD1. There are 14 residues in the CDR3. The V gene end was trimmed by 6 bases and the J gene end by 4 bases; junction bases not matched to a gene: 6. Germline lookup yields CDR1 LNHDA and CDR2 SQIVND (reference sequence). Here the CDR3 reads CASSNRGLGYGYTF. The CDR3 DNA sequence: TGTGCCAGTAGCAACAGGGGGCTTGGCTATGGCTACACCTTC. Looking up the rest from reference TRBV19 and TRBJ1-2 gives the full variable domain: DGGITQSPKYLFRKEGQNVTLSCEQNLNHDAMYWYRQDPGQGLRLIYYSQIVNDFQKGDIAEGYSVSREKKESFPLTVTSAQKNPTAFYLCASSNRGLGYGYTFGSGTRLTVV.

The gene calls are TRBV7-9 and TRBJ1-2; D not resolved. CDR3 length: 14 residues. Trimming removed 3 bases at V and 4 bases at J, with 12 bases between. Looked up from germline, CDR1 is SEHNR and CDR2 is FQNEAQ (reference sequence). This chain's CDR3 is CASSLYGTAYGYTF. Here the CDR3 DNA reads TGTGCCAGCAGCTTGTATGGCACAGCCTATGGCTACACCTTC.

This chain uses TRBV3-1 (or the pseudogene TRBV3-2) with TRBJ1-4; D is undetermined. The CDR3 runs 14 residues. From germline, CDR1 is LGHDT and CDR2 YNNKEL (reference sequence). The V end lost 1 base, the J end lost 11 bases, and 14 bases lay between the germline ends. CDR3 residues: CASSQGFGSGKLFF. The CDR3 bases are TGTGCCAGCAGCCAAGGGTTCGGGAGTGGGAAACTGTTTTTT.

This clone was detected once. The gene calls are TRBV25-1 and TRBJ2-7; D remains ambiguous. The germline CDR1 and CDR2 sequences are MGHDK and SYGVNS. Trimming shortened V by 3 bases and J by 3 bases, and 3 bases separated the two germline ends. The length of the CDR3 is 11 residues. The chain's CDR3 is CASSDRYEQYF. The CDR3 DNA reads TGTGCCAGCAGTGATCGCTACGAGCAGTACTTC.

CDR3 residues: CASSTGNSPLHF. For the CDR3, the DNA is TGCGCCAGCAGTACGGGGAATTCACCCCTCCACTTT. The chain employs TRBV5-1 and TRBJ1-6; D is undetermined. The CDR3 has 12 amino acids. Trimming shortened V by 5 bases and J by 7 bases, and 7 bases separated the two germline ends. CDR1 and CDR2 (germline): SGHRS, YFSETQ.

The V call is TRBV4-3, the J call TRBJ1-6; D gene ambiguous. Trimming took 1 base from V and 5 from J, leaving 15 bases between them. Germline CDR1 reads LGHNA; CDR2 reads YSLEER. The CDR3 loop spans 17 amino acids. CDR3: CASSQGNRREDNSPLHF. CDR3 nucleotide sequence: TGCGCCAGCAGCCAAGGGAATAGGAGGGAGGATAATTCACCCCTCCACTTT.

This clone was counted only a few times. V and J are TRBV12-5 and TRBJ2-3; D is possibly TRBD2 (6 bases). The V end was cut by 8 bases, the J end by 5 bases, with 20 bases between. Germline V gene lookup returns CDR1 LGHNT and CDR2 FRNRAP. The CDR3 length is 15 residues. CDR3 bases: TGTGCTAGTACTCGGGGCGGGGTAGGTGGAGATACGCAGTATTTT. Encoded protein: CASTRGGVGGDTQYF.